These 12 T cell receptor beta chains share one sample of origin, sequenced in a study of cytomegalovirus exposure and HLA in healthy donors (TCRdb year 2017). Library prep was done by the immunoSEQ multiplex PCR assay. For the multiplex PCR, a mixture combining 60 forward primers for TCR Vbeta segments and 13 reverse primers for TCR Jbeta segments was used. The immuneACCESS repertoire file appears here via TCRdb, limited to in-frame rearrangements. These files lack a portion of the clones; in checked studies, under half of the deficit traces to unresolved V genes, and the cause of the others is not known. This sample is represented by around 150,000 clones; roughly a tenth of them were singletons. 1.5% to 2% of the sample is taken by the ten largest. The sample was PBMCs. Receptor source: a male donor in good health and CMV-seronegative.

This clone was observed a few times. V and J are TRBV5-4 and TRBJ1-2; D may be TRBD1 (5 bases). The V gene lost 2 bases and the J gene lost 8 bases, with 16 bases spanning the gap. The CDR3 length is 14 residues. Germline V gene data show CDR1 as SGHNT and CDR2 as YYREEE (reference sequence). CDR3 amino acids: CASSLAGLLNGYTF. In DNA, the CDR3 is TGTGCCAGCAGCTTAGCGGGACTGCTAAACGGCTACACCTTC.

The rearrangement links TRBV10-2 to TRBJ2-3, with a weak D call TRBD2 (6 bases). Germline V gives CDR1 WSHSY, CDR2 SAAADI. V lost 0 bases and J lost 4, with 8 bases in between. The CDR3 runs 14 residues. In DNA form, the CDR3 reads TGCGCCAGCAGTGAGTCCTGGGGGGCAGATACGCAGTATTTT. This translates into CASSESWGADTQYF.

This clone has more than one count but fewer than ten. This CDR3 is CASSQTGEYSPLHF. The CDR3 nucleotides read TGTGCCAGTAGTCAGACAGGGGAGTATTCACCCCTCCACTTT. The chain joins TRBV19 to TRBJ1-6; TRBD1 agrees at 8 bases. V dropped 5 bases and J dropped 8; count of bases not matched to a gene: 5. The CDR3 loop spans 14 amino acids. The germline V gene has CDR1 LNHDA and CDR2 SQIVND (reference sequence).

This clone came up a few times. This rearrangement joins TRBV10-3 to TRBJ2-3; 8 nucleotides agree with TRBD2. Germline V gives CDR1 ENHRY, CDR2 SYGVKD. This CDR3 has 14 amino acids. Germline trimming cut 7 bases from V and 4 bases from J; bases unmatched to any gene: 7. CDR3 coding DNA: TGTGCCATCAACCCGGGAGGGAACCCAGATACGCAGTATTTT. It codes for CAINPGGNPDTQYF.

The chain recombines TRBV2 with TRBJ2-5, with 8 bases lining up with TRBD1. Trimming removed 7 bases from V and 0 bases from J; junction bases left unmatched: 13. The germline CDR1 and CDR2 sequences are SNHLY and FYNNEI. The length of the CDR3 is 17 residues. DNA for the CDR3: TGTGCCAGCATCGAACCCGCCTACAGGGGGTACCAAGAGACCCAGTACTTC. This codes for CASIEPAYRGYQETQYF.

The V call is TRBV19, the J call TRBJ2-7, with TRBD2 matching 10 bases. Germline CDR1 and CDR2: LNHDA and SQIVND (reference sequence). Trimming removed 6 bases from V and 3 bases from J; junction bases left unmatched: 2. The length of the CDR3 is 13 residues. In DNA form, the CDR3 reads TGTGCCAGTAGAAGGACTAGCGGCTACGAGCAGTACTTC. Translation: CASRRTSGYEQYF.

The table lists this clone with a few counts. The rearrangement joins TRBV6-1 to TRBJ2-7; 11 bases match TRBD1. Per the germline V gene, CDR1 is MNHNS and CDR2 is SASEGT. V lost 6 bases to trimming and J lost 6 bases; unmatched junction nucleotides: 10. The CDR3 extends over 15 amino acids. The CDR3 DNA sequence: TGTGCCAGCAGCGCACTTCCGGGACAGGGGGTCGAGCAGTACTTC. This encodes CASSALPGQGVEQYF.

This sequence joins TRBV18 and TRBJ1-2, with TRBD1 matching 8 bases. The CDR3 totals 13 residues. V was clipped by 3 bases and J by 8 bases; unmatched bases: 5. The germline CDR1 and CDR2 sequences are KGHSH and LQKENI. The CDR3 here is CASSPDRANGYTF. As DNA, the CDR3 is TGTGCCAGCTCACCGGACAGGGCGAACGGCTACACCTTC.

This clone appeared a few times. The V gene is TRBV14, the J gene TRBJ2-7; D is possibly TRBD1 (6 bases). The CDR3 covers 15 residues. Germline V gene sequence: CDR1 SGHDN, CDR2 FVKESK. V was clipped by 2 bases and J by 7 bases, with 18 bases between them. The CDR3 is CASSQSARGSGEQYF. Written as DNA, the CDR3 is TGTGCCAGCAGCCAATCGGCCAGGGGTTCAGGGGAGCAGTACTTC.

The V and J genes are TRBV5-1 and TRBJ2-7; TRBD2 matches at 10 bases. Germline V lookup: CDR1 SGHRS, CDR2 YFSETQ. Unmatched junction bases numbered 7, after V lost 5 bases and J lost 5 bases. The CDR3 loop spans 14 amino acids. The CDR3 DNA reads TGCGCCAGCAGGAGGGTCGGACTAGCGGACGAGCAGTACTTC. This sequence encodes CASRRVGLADEQYF.

The J gene is TRBJ2-1, the V gene TRBV7-2; TRBD1 aligns across 7 bases. This CDR3 is built from 13 residues. Trimming at V came to 4 bases and at J to 4 bases, leaving 1 base not matched to a gene. Germline loops: CDR1 SGHTA, CDR2 FQGNSA. The CDR3 DNA reads as TGTGCCAGCAGCTCGGGACAGTACAATGAGCAGTTCTTC. This sequence encodes CASSSGQYNEQFF.

This clone was found a few times. V is TRBV29-1 and J is TRBJ2-6; D is unclear. The CDR3 sequence is 15 residues long. V was pared by 5 bases and J by 1 base, with 12 bases between. Germline CDR1 and CDR2: SQVTM and ANQGSEA. CDR3 bases: TGCAGCGTTCGCGGCAGCCTGTCTGGGGCCAACGTCCTGACTTTC. Protein product: CSVRGSLSGANVLTF.